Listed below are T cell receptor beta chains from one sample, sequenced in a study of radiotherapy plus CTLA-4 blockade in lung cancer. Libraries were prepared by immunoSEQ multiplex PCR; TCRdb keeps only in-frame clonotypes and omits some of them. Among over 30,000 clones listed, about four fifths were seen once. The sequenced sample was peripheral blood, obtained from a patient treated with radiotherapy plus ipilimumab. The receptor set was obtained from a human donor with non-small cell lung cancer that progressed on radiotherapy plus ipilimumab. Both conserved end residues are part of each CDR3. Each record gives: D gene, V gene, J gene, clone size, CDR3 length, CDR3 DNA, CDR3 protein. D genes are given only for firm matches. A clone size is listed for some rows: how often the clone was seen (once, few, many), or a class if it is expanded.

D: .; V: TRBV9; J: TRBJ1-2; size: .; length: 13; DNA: TGTGCCAGCAGTCCTGAGACAGTGTCTGGCTACACCTTC; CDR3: CASSPETVSGYTF
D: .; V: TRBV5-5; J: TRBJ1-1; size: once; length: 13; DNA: TGTGCCAGCAGCTTGGCGCTAAACACTGAAGCTTTCTTT; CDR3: CASSLALNTEAFF
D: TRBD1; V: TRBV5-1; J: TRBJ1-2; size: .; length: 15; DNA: TGCGCCAGCAGCTTGGCCTTGGGACAGAACTATGGCTACACCTTC; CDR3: CASSLALGQNYGYTF
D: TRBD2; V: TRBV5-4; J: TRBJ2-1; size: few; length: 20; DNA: TGTGCCAGCAGCACCGTGGGGGGACTAGCGGGTCGAAGCTCCTACAATGAGCAGTTCTTC; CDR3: CASSTVGGLAGRSSYNEQFF
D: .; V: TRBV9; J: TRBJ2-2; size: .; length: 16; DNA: TGTGCCAGCAGCCCCCTTTCGGGGTGGAACACCGGGGAGCTGTTTTTT; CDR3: CASSPLSGWNTGELFF
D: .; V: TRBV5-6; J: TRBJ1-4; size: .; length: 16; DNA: TGTGCCAGCAGCTTGGGACAGGATTTGATTAATGAAAAACTGTTTTTT; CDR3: CASSLGQDLINEKLFF
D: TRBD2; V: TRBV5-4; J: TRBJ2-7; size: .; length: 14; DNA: TGTGCCAGCAGCTCCGGGACTAACCTTCTTGAGCAGTACTTC; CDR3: CASSSGTNLLEQYF
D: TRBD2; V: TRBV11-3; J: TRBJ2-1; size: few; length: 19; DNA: TGTGCCAGCAGCTCTTACTCCCCCTGGACTAGCGGGGGGACCGATGAGCAGTTCTTC; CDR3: CASSSYSPWTSGGTDEQFF
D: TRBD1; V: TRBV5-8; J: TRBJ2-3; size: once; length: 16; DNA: TGTGCCAGCAGTCCCGGGACAGGGGTTTGGACAGATACGCAGTATTTT; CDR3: CASSPGTGVWTDTQYF
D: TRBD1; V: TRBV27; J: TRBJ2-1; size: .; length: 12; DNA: TGTGCCAGCAGCTACAGGGGCAATGAGCAGTTCTTC; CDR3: CASSYRGNEQFF
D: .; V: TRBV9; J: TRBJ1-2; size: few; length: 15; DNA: TGTGCCAGCAGCGTAGAGGCAGCGTCTAACTATGGCTACACCTTC; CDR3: CASSVEAASNYGYTF
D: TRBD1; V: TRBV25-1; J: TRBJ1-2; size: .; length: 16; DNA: TGTGCCAGCAGTGAATCCACAGGGGGAGTGGGCTATGGCTACACCTTC; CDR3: CASSESTGGVGYGYTF
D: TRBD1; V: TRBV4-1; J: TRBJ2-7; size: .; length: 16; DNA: TGCGCCAGCAGCCAAGAGGGGACAGGGTCCTACTACGAGCAGTACTTC; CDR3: CASSQEGTGSYYEQYF
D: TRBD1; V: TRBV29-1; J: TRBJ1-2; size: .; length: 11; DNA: TGCAGCTCATGGGGACAGGATGGCTACACCTTC; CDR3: CSSWGQDGYTF
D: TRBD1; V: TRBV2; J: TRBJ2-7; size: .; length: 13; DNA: TGTGCCAGCAGCTTCGACAGGGGGCTCGAGCAGTACTTC; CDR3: CASSFDRGLEQYF
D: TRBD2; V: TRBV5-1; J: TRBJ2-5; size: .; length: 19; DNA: TGCGCCAGCAGCTTGAGATTTAGCGGGGGGGAAAAACTCCAAGAGACCCAGTACTTC; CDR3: CASSLRFSGGEKLQETQYF
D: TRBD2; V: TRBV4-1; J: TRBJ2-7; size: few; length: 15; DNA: TGCGCCAGCAGCCAAGAACTGGGGGGGTTCTACGAGCAGTACTTC; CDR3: CASSQELGGFYEQYF
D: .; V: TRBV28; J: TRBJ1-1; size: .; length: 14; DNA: TGTGCCAGCAGCCCAGGGACACCTAACACTGAAGCTTTCTTT; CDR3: CASSPGTPNTEAFF
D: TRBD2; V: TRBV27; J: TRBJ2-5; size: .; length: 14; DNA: TGTGCCAGCAGTTTATTTGCGGGGGAAGAGACCCAGTACTTC; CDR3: CASSLFAGEETQYF
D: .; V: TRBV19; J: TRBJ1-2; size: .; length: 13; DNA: TGTGCCAGTAAGGGGTGGCAGATCTATGGCTACACCTTC; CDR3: CASKGWQIYGYTF
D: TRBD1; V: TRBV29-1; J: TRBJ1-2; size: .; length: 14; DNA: TGCAGCGTTGATGAGCAGGGGGGAAACTATGGCTACACCTTC; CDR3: CSVDEQGGNYGYTF
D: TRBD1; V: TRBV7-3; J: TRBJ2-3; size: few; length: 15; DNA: TGTGCCAGCAGCTTATCCGCGAAAACAGGGGTTACGCAGTATTTT; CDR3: CASSLSAKTGVTQYF
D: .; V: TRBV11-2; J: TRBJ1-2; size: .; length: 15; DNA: TGTGCCAGCAGCTTAGAGGCAGAATGGAACTATGGCTACACCTTC; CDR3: CASSLEAEWNYGYTF
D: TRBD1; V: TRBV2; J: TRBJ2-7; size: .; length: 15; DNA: TGTGCCAGCAGCTTGGGACAGGGGAGTCCCTACGAGCAGTACTTC; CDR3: CASSLGQGSPYEQYF
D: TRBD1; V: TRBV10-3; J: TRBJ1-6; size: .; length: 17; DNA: TGTGCCATCAGTGAGTCTGATTGGGGGACAGGGAATTCACCCCTCCACTTT; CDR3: CAISESDWGTGNSPLHF
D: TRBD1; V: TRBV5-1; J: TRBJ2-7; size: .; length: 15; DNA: TGCGCCAGCAGCTCCGCCGGGACAGGGGCCTACGAGCAGTACTTC; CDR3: CASSSAGTGAYEQYF
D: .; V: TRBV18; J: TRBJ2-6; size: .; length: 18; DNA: TGTGCCAGCTCACCACGGGAAGTGGGAGGCTCTGGGGCCAACGTCCTGACTTTC; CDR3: CASSPREVGGSGANVLTF
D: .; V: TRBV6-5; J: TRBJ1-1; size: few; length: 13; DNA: TGTGCCAGCTGGGGCTCTCCGAACACTGAAGCTTTCTTT; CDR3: CASWGSPNTEAFF
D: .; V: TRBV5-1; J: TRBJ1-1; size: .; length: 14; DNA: TGCGCCAGCAGCCAGACAGGTACCAAGACTGAAGCTTTCTTT; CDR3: CASSQTGTKTEAFF
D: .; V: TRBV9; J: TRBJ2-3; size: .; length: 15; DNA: TGTGCCAGCAGCGTAGTTGGGGGCGTTACAGATACGCAGTATTTT; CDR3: CASSVVGGVTDTQYF
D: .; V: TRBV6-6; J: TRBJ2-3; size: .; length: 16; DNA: TGTGCCAGCAGTTACAGAGGATTATCTAGCACAGATACGCAGTATTTT; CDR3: CASSYRGLSSTDTQYF
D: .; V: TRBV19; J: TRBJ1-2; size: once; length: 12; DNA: TGTGCCAGTAGTAACCAGATCTATGGCTACACCTTC; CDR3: CASSNQIYGYTF
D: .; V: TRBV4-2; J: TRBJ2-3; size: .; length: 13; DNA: TGTGCCAGCAGCCAAGAACTCCCGGGGACGCAGTATTTT; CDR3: CASSQELPGTQYF
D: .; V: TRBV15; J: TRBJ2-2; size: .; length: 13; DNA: TGTGCCACCAGCAGAGCACCTCAGGGGGAGCTGTTTTTT; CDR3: CATSRAPQGELFF
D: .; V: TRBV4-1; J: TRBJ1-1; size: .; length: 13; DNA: TGCGCCAGCAGCCAAATCACCCAGGTTGAAGCTTTCTTT; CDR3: CASSQITQVEAFF
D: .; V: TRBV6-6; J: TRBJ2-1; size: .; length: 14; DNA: TGTGCCAGCAGTTTCCTCCGGGAGCACAATGAGCAGTTCTTC; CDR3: CASSFLREHNEQFF
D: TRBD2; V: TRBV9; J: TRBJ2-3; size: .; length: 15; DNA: TGTGCCAGCAGCGTCGGCGGGGGGAGCACAGATACGCAGTATTTT; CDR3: CASSVGGGSTDTQYF
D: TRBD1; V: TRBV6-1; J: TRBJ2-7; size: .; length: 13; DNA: TGTGCCAGCAATCGAGACAGGGGGTACGAGCAGTACTTC; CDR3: CASNRDRGYEQYF
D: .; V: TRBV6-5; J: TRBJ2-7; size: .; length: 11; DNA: TGTGCCAGCAGTTCACCGGGCGAGCAGTACTTC; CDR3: CASSSPGEQYF
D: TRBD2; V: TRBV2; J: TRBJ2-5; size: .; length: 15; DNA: TGTGCCGGTTCGGGACTAGCGGGGGGAGGAGAGACCCAGTACTTC; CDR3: CAGSGLAGGGETQYF
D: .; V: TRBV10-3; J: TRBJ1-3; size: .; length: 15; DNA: TGTGCCATCACCGGGGACTTATCCTCTGGAAACACCATATATTTT; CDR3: CAITGDLSSGNTIYF
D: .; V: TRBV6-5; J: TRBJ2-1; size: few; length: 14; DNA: TGTGCCAGCAGTCGCGGGACCGCCAACAATGAGCAGTTCTTC; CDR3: CASSRGTANNEQFF
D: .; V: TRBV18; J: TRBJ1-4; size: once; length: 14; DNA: TGTGCCAGCTCACGGCTCCTTAGGGGTGAAAAACTGTTTTTT; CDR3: CASSRLLRGEKLFF
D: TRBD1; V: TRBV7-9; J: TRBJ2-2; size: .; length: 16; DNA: TGTGCCAGCAGAAAAGACCCGGGACAGGGGACCGGGGAGCTGTTTTTT; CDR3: CASRKDPGQGTGELFF
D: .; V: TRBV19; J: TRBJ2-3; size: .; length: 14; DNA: TGTGCCAGTAGGAAACAGGGCAATACGGATACGCAGTATTTT; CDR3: CASRKQGNTDTQYF
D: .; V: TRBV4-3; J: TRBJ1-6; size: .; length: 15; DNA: TGCGCCAGCAGCCAAGATGCGGGGGAATGGTCACCCCTCCACTTT; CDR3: CASSQDAGEWSPLHF
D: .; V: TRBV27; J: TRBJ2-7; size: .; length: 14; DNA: TGTGCCAGCAGTTTAATGGGGGCAGGTTACGAGCAGTACTTC; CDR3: CASSLMGAGYEQYF